This entry is about one T cell receptor (beta chain). Libraries were prepared by immunoSEQ multiplex PCR; TCRdb keeps only in-frame clonotypes and omits some of them. The table includes about 600,000 clones, more than 95% detected once. This sample was taken from a study of shared clonotypes between healthy human individuals. CDR1 is MDHEN, CDR2 SYDVKM, per germline. CDR3 length: 14 residues. The ends were cut back, 6 bases at V and 4 bases at J, with 15 bases in the middle. The sample comprised naive CD4+ T cells sorted from blood. The subset denotes: CD45RA+ positively selected. The chain carries TRBV28 and TRBJ1-1, with D unclear. This TCR was recovered from a woman under 40 in good health. The CDR3 nucleotides read TGTGCCAGCAGCCCTTCTTTCCGGGGCACTGAAGCTTTCTTT. Encoded protein: CASSPSFRGTEAFF. Filled out from reference TRBV28 and TRBJ1-1, the complete variable domain reads DVKVTQSSRYLVKRTGEKVFLECVQDMDHENMFWYRQDPGLGLRLIYFSYDVKMKEKGDIPEGYSVSREKKERFSLILESASTNQTSMYLCASSPSFRGTEAFFGQGTRLTVV.